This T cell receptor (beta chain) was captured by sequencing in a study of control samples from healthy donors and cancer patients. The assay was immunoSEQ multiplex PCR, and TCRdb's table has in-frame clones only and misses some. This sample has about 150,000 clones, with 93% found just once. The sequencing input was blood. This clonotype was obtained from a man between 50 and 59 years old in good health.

The CDR3 is CSATREDTQYF. CDR3 DNA: TGCAGTGCCACTCGGGAAGATACGCAGTATTTT. The chain employs TRBV20-1 and TRBJ2-3; possibly TRBD2 for D (5 bases). The CDR3 sequence is 11 residues long. Trimming removed 6 bases at V and 5 bases at J, with 9 bases between. Germline V gene data show CDR1 as DFQATT and CDR2 as SNEGSKA (reference sequence).